These 20 T cell receptor beta chains were all obtained from the same sample, sequenced in a study of early T cells in non-severe SARS-CoV-2 infection. Each CDR3 protein is one row after TCRdb ran MiXCR on the 5' RACE reads. Among 100,000 to 120,000 distinct CDR3 sequences listed, around 13% were seen once. The sample consisted of whole blood, taken at baseline. These receptor sequences come from an adult who was a healthcare worker with PCR-confirmed SARS-CoV-2 infection or an uninfected control (not recorded which).

This clonotype was found a few times. The chain links TRBV16 to TRBJ1-1; D remains ambiguous. V was trimmed by 2 bases and J by 8 bases, leaving 15 bases between them. CDR3 length equals 14 residues. Germline values: CDR1 KGHSY, CDR2 FQNENV. CDR3: CASSQERFGGEAFF. The CDR3 region has the DNA TGTGCCAGCAGCCAAGAGCGGTTCGGCGGGGAAGCTTTCTTT.

This clonotype was detected only a few times. The chain couples TRBV7-2 to TRBJ2-7; D is possibly TRBD2 (6 bases). The CDR3 is 12 amino acids. Between the trimmed V and J ends, which lost 1 base and 7 bases, there was a span of 8 bases. Germline V CDR1 and CDR2: SGHTA, FQGNSA. The CDR3 DNA sequence: TGTGCCAGCAGCTTAGTCCTAGCGGAGCAGTACTTC. This codes for CASSLVLAEQYF.

This clonotype was recorded a few times. The rearrangement uses TRBV6-4 and TRBJ1-1; tentative D call: TRBD1 (6 bases). With 6 bases removed from V and 5 bases from J, the gap between germline ends came to 19 bases. The CDR3 runs to 15 residues. Germline values: CDR1 MRHNA, CDR2 SNTAGT. CDR3 nucleotide sequence: TGTGCCAGCAGGACACGGGCAGGGGTGAGGACTGAAGCTTTCTTT. Translated, it gives CASRTRAGVRTEAFF.

This clonotype has a count of ten or more. The chain couples TRBV5-1 to TRBJ2-7; 7 bases fit TRBD2. The CDR3 loop spans 15 amino acids. The trim removed 2 bases at V and 1 base at J, leaving 6 bases unmatched. Germline V gene data show CDR1 as SGHRS and CDR2 as YFSETQ. CDR3 bases: TGCGCCAGCAGCTTCGGCCGGGAGGCGTCCTACGAGCAGTACTTC. Protein sequence: CASSFGREASYEQYF.

The J gene is TRBJ1-1, the V gene TRBV10-3; TRBD1 agrees at 8 bases. The J segment lost 0 bases and the V segment lost 6 bases, leaving 6 bases of the junction unmatched. CDR1 and CDR2 from the germline V gene are ENHRY and SYGVKD. This CDR3 has 15 residues. The CDR3 bases are TGTGCCATCAGCCTGGGGACAGGCATGAACACTGAAGCTTTCTTT. Its protein is CAISLGTGMNTEAFF.

There are a few counts of this clonotype. V is TRBV28 and J is TRBJ1-6; D gene uncertain. Germline-derived CDR1 and CDR2 are MDHEN and SYDVKM. The CDR3 sequence is 13 residues long. Trimming took 8 bases from V and 6 from J, leaving 11 bases between them. Here the CDR3 reads CASGRSRNSPLHF. CDR3 nucleotide sequence: TGTGCCAGCGGCAGGTCTCGTAATTCACCCCTCCACTTT.

This clonotype was detected a few times. This chain uses TRBV12-3 or TRBV12-4 with TRBJ2-7, with a possible D match to TRBD1 (5 bases). V was cut by 6 bases and J by 9 bases, with 15 bases left in between. The CDR3 loop spans 12 amino acids. CDR3 protein: CASRLDRRAQYF. The CDR3 nucleotides are TGTGCCAGCAGACTCGACAGAAGGGCGCAGTACTTC.

This clonotype was picked up many times. The gene calls are TRBV19 and TRBJ2-1; 14 bases are shared with TRBD2. CDR3 length: 16 amino acids. Germline V lookup: CDR1 LNHDA, CDR2 SQIVND (reference sequence). After removal of 3 bases from V and 7 bases from J, the junction contained 5 bases not matched to a gene. For the CDR3, the DNA is TGTGCCAGTAGTATGGGGACTAGCGGGAGACAAAATGAGCAGTTCTTC. This gives the protein CASSMGTSGRQNEQFF. Supplemented by reference TRBV19 and TRBJ2-1, the full variable domain reads DGGITQSPKYLFRKEGQNVTLSCEQNLNHDAMYWYRQDPGQGLRLIYYSQIVNDFQKGDIAEGYSVSREKKESFPLTVTSAQKNPTAFYLCASSMGTSGRQNEQFFGPGTRLTVL.

A few counts support this clonotype. The gene calls are TRBV12-3 or TRBV12-4 and TRBJ2-1; 10 bases are a match to TRBD1. With V trimmed by 6 bases and J by 4 bases, 3 bases remained unmatched. The CDR3 length is 14 residues. The CDR3 region has the DNA TGTGCCAGCAGCTTGGGACAGGGGTACAATGAGCAGTTCTTC. Amino acid sequence: CASSLGQGYNEQFF.

This clonotype was found a few times. V and J are TRBV7-8 and TRBJ2-1, with D tentatively TRBD2 (6 bases). The length of the CDR3 is 16 residues. Deletions cut 2 bases from V and 12 bases from J, with 23 bases between. Per the germline V gene, CDR1 is SGHVS and CDR2 is FQNEAQ. Written as DNA, the CDR3 is TGTGCCAGCAGCTTATCGACTCGGGACTCCTTTGTGAGGCAGTTCTTC. Encoded protein: CASSLSTRDSFVRQFF.

The sample holds many counts of this clonotype. The gene calls are TRBV20-1 and TRBJ1-2; 8 nucleotides agree with TRBD1. Germline assignment: CDR1 DFQATT and CDR2 SNEGSKA (reference sequence). This CDR3 is 15 amino acids long. V lost 1 base to trimming and J lost 6 bases; unmatched junction nucleotides: 10. This CDR3 reads CSARGGQGGVNGYTF. CDR3 nucleotide sequence: TGCAGTGCTAGAGGCGGACAGGGAGGTGTAAATGGCTACACCTTC.

This chain connects TRBV27 to TRBJ1-1; the D gene is possibly TRBD1 (5 bases). Germline V gene sequence: CDR1 MNHEY, CDR2 SMNVEV (reference sequence). V lost 0 bases to trimming and J lost 0 bases, with 11 bases between them. This CDR3 spans 16 amino acids. For the CDR3, the DNA is TGTGCCAGCAGTTTATCACCAGGGACCATGAACACTGAAGCTTTCTTT. Protein product: CASSLSPGTMNTEAFF.

This clonotype was counted between two and nine times. V and J are TRBV9 and TRBJ2-5, with a weak D call TRBD2 (5 bases). CDR3 length equals 16 residues. V dropped 1 base and J dropped 0 bases, with 13 bases sitting between them. CDR1 and CDR2 from the germline V gene are SGDLS and YYNGEE. The CDR3 here is CASSVTAYGNQETQYF. The CDR3 DNA reads as TGTGCCAGCAGCGTAACTGCGTACGGGAACCAAGAGACCCAGTACTTC.

The table lists this clonotype with a few counts. V is TRBV28 and J is TRBJ2-7; TRBD2 might be the D (5 bases). CDR1 and CDR2 from the germline V gene are MDHEN and SYDVKM. The CDR3 runs 12 residues. V lost 8 bases to trimming and J lost 3 bases, with 11 bases between them. CDR3 loop: CASHERGYEQYF. The DNA of the CDR3 is TGTGCCAGCCACGAACGGGGCTACGAGCAGTACTTC.

This chain links TRBV9 with TRBJ2-5, with D perhaps matching TRBD2 (5 bases). Trimming pared 3 bases from V and 0 bases from J, leaving 18 bases between. Per the germline V gene, CDR1 is SGDLS and CDR2 is YYNGEE. The CDR3 contains 17 residues. Written as DNA, the CDR3 is TGTGCCAGCAGCGCATACCCAGGAACGGGGTACCAAGAGACCCAGTACTTC. Protein sequence: CASSAYPGTGYQETQYF.

This clonotype was seen more than once but under ten times. The gene calls are TRBV5-1 and TRBJ1-2, with TRBD1 matching over 7 bases. Germline CDR1 and CDR2: SGHRS and YFSETQ. The trim removed 4 bases at V and 3 bases at J, leaving 6 bases unmatched. The length of the CDR3 is 14 residues. The CDR3 spells CASSLDREDYGYTF. In nucleotides, the CDR3 is TGCGCCAGCAGCCTCGACAGGGAGGACTATGGCTACACCTTC.

The chain links TRBV18 to TRBJ2-7, with 14 bases lining up with TRBD2. Germline loops: CDR1 KGHSH, CDR2 LQKENI. J gave up 7 bases and V 6 bases, and 8 bases lay outside the gene matches. This CDR3 has 15 amino acids. CDR3 in amino acids: CASSQTSGGAREQYF. CDR3 coding DNA: TGTGCCAGCTCTCAGACTAGCGGGGGGGCACGGGAGCAGTACTTC.

The chain recombines TRBV5-1 with TRBJ2-7; the D gene is possibly TRBD1 (5 bases). This CDR3 region has 14 residues. Germline V CDR1 and CDR2: SGHRS, YFSETQ. Trimming shortened V by 2 bases and J by 0 bases, and 9 bases separated the two germline ends. DNA of the CDR3: TGCGCCAGCAGCTTAGTGGACAACTCCTACGAGCAGTACTTC. This sequence encodes CASSLVDNSYEQYF.

This clonotype has at least ten counts. The chain joins TRBV18 to TRBJ2-7, with 8 bases fitting TRBD1. Trimming removed 2 bases from V and 0 bases from J; junction bases left unmatched: 9. The CDR3 spans 17 residues. Germline V lookup: CDR1 KGHSH, CDR2 LQKENI. This CDR3 is CASSPNSDRGGSYEQYF. CDR3 nucleotides: TGTGCCAGCTCACCAAATTCCGACAGGGGTGGCTCCTACGAGCAGTACTTC.

This clonotype was recorded a few times. V usage is TRBV20-1 and J usage is TRBJ2-5; weak D call: TRBD2 (5 bases). CDR1 and CDR2 from the germline V gene are DFQATT and SNEGSKA (reference sequence). Trimming stripped 2 bases from V and 2 bases from J, with 9 bases between. The CDR3 covers 13 residues. The CDR3 region has the DNA TGCAGTGCTAGATCCCAGCGGCAAGAGACCCAGTACTTC. Its translation: CSARSQRQETQYF.